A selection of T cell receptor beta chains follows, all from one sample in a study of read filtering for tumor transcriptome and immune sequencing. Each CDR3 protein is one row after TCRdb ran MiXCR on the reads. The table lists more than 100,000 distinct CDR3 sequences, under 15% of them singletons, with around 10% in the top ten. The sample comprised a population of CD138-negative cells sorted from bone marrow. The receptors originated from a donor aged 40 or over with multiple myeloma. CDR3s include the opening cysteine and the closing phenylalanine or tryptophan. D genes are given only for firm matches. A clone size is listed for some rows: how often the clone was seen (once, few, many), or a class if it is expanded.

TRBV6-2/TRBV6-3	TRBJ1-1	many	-	TGTGCCAGCAGAAGGGGGACTCAAGCTGAAGCTTTCTTT	CASRRGTQAEAFF
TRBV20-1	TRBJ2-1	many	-	TGCAGTGCTAGGAAACAGGGAAATGCCATCGGTGAGCAGTTCTTC	CSARKQGNAIGEQFF
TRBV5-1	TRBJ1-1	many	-	TGCGCCAGCAGCTTGGCTGAGGGGGAGAACACTGAAGCTTTCTTT	CASSLAEGENTEAFF
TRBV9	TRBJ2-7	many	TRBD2	TGTGCCAGCAGCGTAAAAACGGGGGGCTCCTACGAGCAGTACTTC	CASSVKTGGSYEQYF
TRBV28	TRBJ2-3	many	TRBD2	TGTGCCAGCAGTTTAGTAGCGGGAAAGGGGCCAGATACGCAGTATTTT	CASSLVAGKGPDTQYF
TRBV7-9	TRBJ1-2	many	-	TGTGCCAGCAGCTTAGAGGGGATTATACCCTACACCTTC	CASSLEGIIPYTF
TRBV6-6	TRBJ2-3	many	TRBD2	TGTGCCAGCAGTCAACTAGCGGGGGGAAGCACAGATACGCAGTATTTT	CASSQLAGGSTDTQYF
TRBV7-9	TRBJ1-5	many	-	TGTGCCAGCAGTGACTCGGACGGAAATCAGCCCCAGCATTTT	CASSDSDGNQPQHF
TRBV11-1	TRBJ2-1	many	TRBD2	TGTGCCAGCAGCTTAAGCGGGAGGGATCACAATGAGCAGTTCTTC	CASSLSGRDHNEQFF
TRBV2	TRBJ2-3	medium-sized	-	TGTGCCAGCAGTGTAGCTACAGATACGCAGTATTTT	CASSVATDTQYF
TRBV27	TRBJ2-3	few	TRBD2	TGTGCCAGCAGTTCACGTGCGGGGCTAGCGGGACGTATGGTGGATACGCAGTATTTT	CASSSRAGLAGRMVDTQYF
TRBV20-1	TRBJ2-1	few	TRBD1	TGCAGTGCCCTTACTCTCAGGGGGACCTGCAATGAGCAGTTCTTC	CSALTLRGTCNEQFF
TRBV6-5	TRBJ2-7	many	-	TGTGCCAGCAGTTTCACCCAACCTGGGGGGCTGGAGCAGTACTTC	CASSFTQPGGLEQYF
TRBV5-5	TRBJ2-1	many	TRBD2	TGTGCCAGCAGCTTGGTTGCGGGGGGGCACGGCTCCTACAATGAGCAGTTCTTC	CASSLVAGGHGSYNEQFF
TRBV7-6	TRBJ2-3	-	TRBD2	TGTGCCAGCAGCTCCGAGCGGGGTTCAGGGGATACGCAGTATTTT	CASSSERGSGDTQYF
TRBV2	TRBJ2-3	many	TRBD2	TGTGCCAGCAGTGAGAGGACTAGCGGCACAGATACGCAGTATTTT	CASSERTSGTDTQYF
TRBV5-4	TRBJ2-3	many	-	TGTGCCAGCAGCGCCCACGGGACTCTCACAGATACGCAGTATTTT	CASSAHGTLTDTQYF
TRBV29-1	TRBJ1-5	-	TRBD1	TGCAGCGTGGGAGGACAGGGGGACCAGCCCCAGCATTTT	CSVGGQGDQPQHF
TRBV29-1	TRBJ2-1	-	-	TGCAGCGTTGAAGGGGGCCAGGGGCCTCTAGCGATGGAGTTCTTC	CSVEGGQGPLAMEFF
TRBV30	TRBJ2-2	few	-	TGTGCCTCGAGGGCGGCCGGGGAGCTGTTTTTT	CASRAAGELFF
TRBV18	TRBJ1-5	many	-	TGTGCCAGCTCACCACAGGAGGGGAGGGGTCAGCCCCAGCATTTT	CASSPQEGRGQPQHF
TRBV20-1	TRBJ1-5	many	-	TGCAGTGCTAGAGGGCGGGAAATGGGGCCCCAGCATTTT	CSARGREMGPQHF
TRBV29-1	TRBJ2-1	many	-	TGCAGCGTTCCGGGACTGAGTAACAATGAGCAGTTCTTC	CSVPGLSNNEQFF
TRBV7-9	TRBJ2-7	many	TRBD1	TGTGCCAGCAGCGAGACAGGGCAATTTGGCGAGCAGTACTTC	CASSETGQFGEQYF
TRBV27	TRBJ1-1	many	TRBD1	TGTGCCGGGTACCCCAGGGGGCAAAGGATGAACACTGAAGCTTTCTTT	CAGYPRGQRMNTEAFF
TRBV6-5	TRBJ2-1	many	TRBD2	TGTGCCAGCAGTTACAGGCTAGCGGGAGTGGATGAGCAGTTCTTC	CASSYRLAGVDEQFF
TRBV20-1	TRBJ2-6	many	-	TGCAGTGCTAGTCCCGGCGGGGTGAGCTCTGGGGCCAACGTCCTGACTTTC	CSASPGGVSSGANVLTF
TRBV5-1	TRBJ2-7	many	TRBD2	TGCGCCAGCAGCTTGGATCTAGCGGGAGGCGAGCAGTACTTC	CASSLDLAGGEQYF
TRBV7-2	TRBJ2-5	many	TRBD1	TGTGCCAGCAGCCACGGGACAGGGTGGGAGACCCAGTACTTC	CASSHGTGWETQYF
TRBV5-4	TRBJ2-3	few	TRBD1	TGTGCCAGCAGCAGTACGGGACAGAGCACAGATACGCAGTATTTT	CASSSTGQSTDTQYF
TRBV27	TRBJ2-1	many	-	TGTGCCAGCAGTTTCAGGGGGGGATGGACTTCACCACAACAGTTCTTC	CASSFRGGWTSPQQFF
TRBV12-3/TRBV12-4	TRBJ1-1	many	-	TGTGCCAGCAGTCCTGGGAGTGGAACTGAAGCTTTCTTT	CASSPGSGTEAFF
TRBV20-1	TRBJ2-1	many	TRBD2	TGCAGTGCGCCCCGACTAGCGGGTCACAATGAGCAGTTCTTC	CSAPRLAGHNEQFF
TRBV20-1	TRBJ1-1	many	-	TGCAGTGCTAGACGGTCCGACAGACCGAACACTGAAGCTTTCTTT	CSARRSDRPNTEAFF
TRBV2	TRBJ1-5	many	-	TGTGCCAGCAGGGGGGACAGCAATCAGCCCCAGCATTTT	CASRGDSNQPQHF
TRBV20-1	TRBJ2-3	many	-	TGCAGTGCTAGCGTTGATCCCTCTTGGTTTGCAGATACGCAGTATTTT	CSASVDPSWFADTQYF
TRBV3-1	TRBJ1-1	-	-	TGTGCCAGCAGCCAAGGCCCCCGGGGGGGGAACACTGAAGCTTTCTTT	CASSQGPRGGNTEAFF
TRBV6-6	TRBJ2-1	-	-	TGTGCCAGCAGTTTGCAGGGGGGGAGCCTGGGGAATGAGCAGTTCTTC	CASSLQGGSLGNEQFF
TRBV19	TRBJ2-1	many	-	TGTGCCAGTAGTATATGGAGAAGCTCCTACAATGAGCAGTTCTTC	CASSIWRSSYNEQFF
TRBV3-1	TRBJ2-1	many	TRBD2	TGTGCCAGCAGCCAAGATTTTTCGGGGACTAGGGCGGGTGAGCAGTTCTTC	CASSQDFSGTRAGEQFF
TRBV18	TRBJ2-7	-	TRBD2	TGTGCCAGCTCACCTCCCTGGGCGGGAGGGATAGACGAGCAGTACTTC	CASSPPWAGGIDEQYF